The clone carrying this TCR beta chain appeared many times. Its antigen remains unidentified. This sample is drawn from a study of blood T cells in healthy people across ages. Study information: About one barcoded beta molecule was captured per two T cells (by template switching). Findings and caveats of the study: Naive CD4+ cells and diversity were both higher in long-lived donors than in aged donors. It was found that TCR beta diversity correlated strongly with the percentage of naive T cells.

Combining a sample-barcoded 5' primer with a J-beta primer mix, a second PCR ran for roughly 7 to 11 cycles. TCRdb passed the 5' RACE reads through MiXCR, listing each CDR3 protein once. The sample shows hundreds of thousands of distinct CDR3 sequences, approximately 30% of them seen only once. The specimen sequenced was blood. This clonotype was sampled from an elderly woman in good health.

The CDR3 nucleotides read TGTGCCAGCAGCCAAGATGCGCCTACGACAGGGGGGTTCTACGAGCAGTACTTC. It yields the protein CASSQDAPTTGGFYEQYF. The chain joins TRBV4-2 to TRBJ2-7; 9 bases are shared with TRBD1. V gave up 0 bases and J gave up 3 bases; unmatched junction bases: 12. The CDR3 has 18 residues. The germline CDR1 and CDR2 sequences are LGHNA and YNFKEQ.